This T cell receptor (beta chain) was sequenced in a study of CD8 T cells in ankylosing spondylitis. Overall study findings and caveats: Disease-linked clones reportedly concentrated significantly in matched ankylosing spondylitis synovial fluid. Typical of ankylosing spondylitis blood, it appeared, was a TCR beta motif of several highly homologous variants. Prior literature has documented some motif variants in synovial fluid and blood from reactive arthritis.

Germline V gene data show CDR1 as MNHNS and CDR2 as SASEGT. Germline trimming cut 4 bases from V and 6 bases from J; bases unmatched to any gene: 0. The CDR3 length is 14 residues. This clonotype was observed a few times. No antigen is known for it. Quantitative 5'-RACE with molecular barcodes was used to make the TCR beta libraries. TCRdb re-called the 5' RACE reads through MiXCR, storing one row per CDR3 protein. The table records a few hundred thousand distinct CDR3 sequences, about a fifth of them present only once. The source material was blood, either unsorted or a sorted T cell fraction (not recorded which). The chain is built from TRBV6-1 and TRBJ2-3; 14 bases line up with TRBD2. The source is a male donor with ankylosing spondylitis. CDR3 sequence: CASSGTSGRDTQYF. The CDR3 coding sequence is TGTGCCAGCAGTGGGACTAGCGGGAGGGATACGCAGTATTTT.